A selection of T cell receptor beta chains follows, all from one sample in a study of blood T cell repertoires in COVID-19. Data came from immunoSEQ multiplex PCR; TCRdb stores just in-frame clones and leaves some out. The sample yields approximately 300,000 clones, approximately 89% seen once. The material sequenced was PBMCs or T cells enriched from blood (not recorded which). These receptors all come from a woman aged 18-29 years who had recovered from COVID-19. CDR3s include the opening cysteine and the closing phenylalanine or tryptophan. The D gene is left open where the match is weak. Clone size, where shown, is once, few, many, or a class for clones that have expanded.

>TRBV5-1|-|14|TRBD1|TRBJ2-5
CASSAWGQQETQYF
TGCGCCAGCAGCGCGTGGGGACAGCAAGAGACCCAGTACTTC
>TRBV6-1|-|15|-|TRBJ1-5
CASSEDPGSYQPQHF
TGTGCCAGCAGTGAAGATCCCGGGAGTTATCAGCCCCAGCATTTT
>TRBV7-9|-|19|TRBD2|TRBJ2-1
CASSGTSGGLPEPYNEQFF
TGTGCCAGCAGCGGAACTAGCGGGGGGCTCCCCGAACCCTACAATGAGCAGTTCTTC
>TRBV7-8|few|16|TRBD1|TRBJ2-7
CASSLTGTGQIHEQYF
TGTGCCAGCAGCCTCACCGGGACAGGGCAAATCCACGAGCAGTACTTC
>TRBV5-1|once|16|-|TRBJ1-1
CASSLVPIGDNSEAFF
TGCGCCAGCAGCTTAGTACCTATTGGGGACAACTCTGAAGCTTTCTTT
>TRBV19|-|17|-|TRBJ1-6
CASSIGQGGLNNSPLHF
TGTGCCAGTAGTATAGGCCAGGGTGGCTTAAATAATTCACCCCTCCACTTT
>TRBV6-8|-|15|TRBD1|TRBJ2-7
CASSSGQGFTREQYF
TGTGCCAGCAGTAGTGGACAGGGCTTCACACGCGAGCAGTACTTC
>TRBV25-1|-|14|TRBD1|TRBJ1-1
CASSVDRGDTEAFF
TGTGCCAGCAGTGTAGACAGGGGGGACACTGAAGCTTTCTTT
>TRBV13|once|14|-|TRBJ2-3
CASSLGAGTDTQYF
TGTGCCAGCAGCTTAGGAGCGGGCACAGATACGCAGTATTTT
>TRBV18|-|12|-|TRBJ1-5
CASSPSGELQHF
TGTGCCAGCTCACCATCAGGGGAACTCCAGCATTTT
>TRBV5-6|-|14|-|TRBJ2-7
CASSLGAGYYEQYF
TGTGCCAGCAGCTTGGGGGCGGGCTACTACGAGCAGTACTTC
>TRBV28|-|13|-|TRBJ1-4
CASSRQADEKLFF
TGTGCCAGCAGTAGACAGGCAGACGAAAAACTGTTTTTT
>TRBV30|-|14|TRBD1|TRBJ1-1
CAWSKRRVSRGAFF
TGTGCCTGGAGCAAACGGAGGGTCTCCAGGGGGGCTTTCTTT
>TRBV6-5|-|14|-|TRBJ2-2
CASRPSFRTGELFF
TGTGCCAGCAGGCCCTCTTTTCGGACCGGGGAGCTGTTTTTT
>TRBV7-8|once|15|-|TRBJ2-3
CASSLGGIGADTQYF
TGTGCCAGCAGCTTAGGCGGGATTGGCGCAGATACGCAGTATTTT
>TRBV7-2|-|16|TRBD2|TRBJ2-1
CASSFKGLASYNEQFF
TGTGCCAGCAGCTTTAAGGGACTAGCGTCCTACAATGAGCAGTTCTTC
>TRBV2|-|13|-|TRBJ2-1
CASSEAFYNEQFF
TGTGCCAGCAGTGAAGCCTTCTACAATGAGCAGTTCTTC
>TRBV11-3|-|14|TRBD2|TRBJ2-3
CASSSRTRADTQYF
TGTGCCAGCAGCTCCCGGACTAGGGCAGATACGCAGTATTTT
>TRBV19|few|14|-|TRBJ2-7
CASSIGQGSYEQYF
TGTGCCAGTAGTATAGGCCAGGGATCCTACGAGCAGTACTTC
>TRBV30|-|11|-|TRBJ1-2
CAWSVSGGYTF
TGTGCCTGGAGTGTAAGCGGCGGCTACACCTTC
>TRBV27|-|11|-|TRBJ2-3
CATLRGDTQYF
TGTGCCACCCTCCGAGGGGATACGCAGTATTTT
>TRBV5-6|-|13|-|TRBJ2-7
CASSSSQSWEQYF
TGTGCCAGCAGCTCATCACAGAGTTGGGAGCAGTACTTC
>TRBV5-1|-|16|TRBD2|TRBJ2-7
CASSLALAGGSYEQYF
TGCGCCAGCAGCTTGGCCCTAGCGGGAGGTTCCTACGAGCAGTACTTC
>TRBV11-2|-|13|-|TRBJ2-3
CASRRLEPDTQYF
TGTGCCAGCAGACGACTAGAACCGGATACGCAGTATTTT
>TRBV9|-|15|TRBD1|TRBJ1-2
CASSAGQGLGYGYTF
TGTGCCAGCAGCGCTGGACAGGGATTGGGCTATGGCTACACCTTC
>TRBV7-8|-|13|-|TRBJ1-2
CASSLAATGGYTF
TGTGCCAGCAGCTTAGCGGCAACAGGCGGCTACACCTTC
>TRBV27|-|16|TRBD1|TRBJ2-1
CASSLVSGTGRNEQFF
TGTGCCAGCAGTCTCGTTTCCGGGACAGGTCGCAATGAGCAGTTCTTC
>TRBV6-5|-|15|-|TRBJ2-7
CASSYSRGGYYEQYF
TGTGCCAGCAGTTACTCGAGGGGGGGTTACTACGAGCAGTACTTC
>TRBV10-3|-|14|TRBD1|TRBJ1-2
CAISESEGADGYTF
TGTGCCATCAGTGAGTCGGAGGGGGCGGATGGCTACACCTTC
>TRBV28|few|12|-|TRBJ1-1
CVIEGYDTEAFF
TGTGTCATAGAGGGTTATGACACTGAAGCTTTCTTT
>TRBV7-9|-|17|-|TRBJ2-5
CASSWAQDSLYQETQYF
TGTGCCAGCAGCTGGGCTCAGGACAGCCTGTACCAAGAGACCCAGTACTTC
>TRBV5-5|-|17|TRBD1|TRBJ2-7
CASSSPKVDRDLYEQYF
TGTGCCAGCAGCTCACCTAAAGTTGACAGGGACCTCTACGAGCAGTACTTC
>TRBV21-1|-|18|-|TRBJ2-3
CASTHPGEGRGFTDTQYF
TGTGCCAGCACCCACCCTGGTGAGGGGAGGGGGTTCACAGATACGCAGTATTTT
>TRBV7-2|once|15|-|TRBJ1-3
CASSPLSGSGNTIYF
TGTGCCAGCAGCCCCCTTTCAGGGTCTGGAAACACCATATATTTT
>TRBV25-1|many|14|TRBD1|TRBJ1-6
CASSTGVSDSPLHF
TGTGCCAGCAGTACAGGGGTGAGTGATTCACCCCTCCACTTT
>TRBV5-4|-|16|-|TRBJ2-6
CASSLGRSSGANVLTF
TGTGCCAGCAGCTTGGGAAGGAGCTCTGGGGCCAACGTCCTGACTTTC
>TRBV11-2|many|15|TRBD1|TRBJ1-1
CASSWLTGVGTEAFF
TGTGCCAGCAGCTGGCTGACAGGGGTTGGCACTGAAGCTTTCTTT
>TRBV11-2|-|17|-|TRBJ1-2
CASSLDRTPGLRYGYTF
TGTGCCAGCAGCTTAGACCGGACTCCCGGCCTGCGGTATGGCTACACCTTC
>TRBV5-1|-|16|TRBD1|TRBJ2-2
CASSIQTGGNTGELFF
TGCGCCAGCAGCATCCAGACAGGGGGCAACACCGGGGAGCTGTTTTTT
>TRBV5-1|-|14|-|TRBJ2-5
CASSISTASETQYF
TGCGCCAGCAGCATATCGACAGCATCAGAGACCCAGTACTTC
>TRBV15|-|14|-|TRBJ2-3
CATSRDLVTDTQYF
TGTGCCACCAGTAGAGACCTAGTCACAGATACGCAGTATTTT
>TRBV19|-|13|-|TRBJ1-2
CASSISRRNGYTF
TGTGCCAGTAGTATTTCTAGGAGGAATGGCTACACCTTC
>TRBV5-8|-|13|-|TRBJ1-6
CASSPGGGSPLHF
TGTGCCAGCAGCCCGGGGGGGGGTTCACCCCTCCACTTT
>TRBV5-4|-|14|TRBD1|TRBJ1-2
CASSEGTGYYGYTF
TGTGCCAGCAGCGAGGGGACAGGGTACTATGGCTACACCTTC
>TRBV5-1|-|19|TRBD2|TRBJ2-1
CASSLGGLVVGLPDNEQFF
TGCGCCAGCAGCTTGGGAGGACTAGTGGTGGGTCTACCCGACAATGAGCAGTTCTTC
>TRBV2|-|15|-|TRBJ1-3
CASSEAGLSGNTIYF
TGTGCCAGCAGTGAAGCAGGACTCTCTGGAAACACCATATATTTT
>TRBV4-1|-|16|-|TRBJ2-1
CASSQLVSILNNEQFF
TGCGCCAGCAGCCAACTCGTATCCATACTTAACAATGAGCAGTTCTTC